This TCR beta chain was retrieved from a study of cytomegalovirus exposure and HLA in healthy donors. PCR used 60 Vbeta primers and 13 Jbeta primers. As handled by the study authors: An analysis performed later counted roughly 80 million unique TCR beta chains (roughly 11 million of them shared). Sequenced by immunoSEQ multiplex PCR; TCRdb stores in-frame clones only, minus some. The DNA gave D and trimming, while V, J and clone size come from that table. Of 160,000 or so clones in the sample, 80% were seen once. In regard to this clone: Its antigen is currently unknown. As the CDR3 is not closed by the conserved phenylalanine or tryptophan, this likely results from a read error. The DNA is left out, because the CDR3 cannot be placed on it with certainty; the CDR3 is given as TCRdb lists it.

Counting both end residues, the CDR3 totals 11 amino acids. Per the germline V gene, CDR1 is MDHEN and CDR2 is SYDVKM. While unrecorded immune exposures were likely, the donors were nominally healthy when sampled. Study-wide results and caveats: Some TCR beta chains (around 180 of them) were listed as cytomegalovirus-associated. A later look showed TCR association rates differing by HLA locus, highest for DRB1 and lowest for HLA-C.

Sample: PBMCs. The chain is built from TRBV28 and TRBJ1-5; TRBD1 is taken as the D call from the table, unchecked against the DNA. The TCR was taken from a woman aged 45-65 years in good health and CMV-seronegative. The CDR3 reads CASGITPDSHL.